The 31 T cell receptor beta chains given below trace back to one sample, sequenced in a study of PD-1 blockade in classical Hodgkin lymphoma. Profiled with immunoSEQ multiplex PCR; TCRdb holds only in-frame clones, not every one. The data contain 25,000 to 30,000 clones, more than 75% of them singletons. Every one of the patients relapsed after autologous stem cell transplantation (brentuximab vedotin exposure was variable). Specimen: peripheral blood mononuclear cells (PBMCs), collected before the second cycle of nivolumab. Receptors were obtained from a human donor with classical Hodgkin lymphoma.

CDR3 sequence (DNA): TGTGCCAGCAGCCCCGGGACACCATACAATGAGCAGTTCTTC. Its translation is CASSPGTPYNEQFF. This chain links TRBV6-5 with TRBJ2-1, with D possibly TRBD1 on 6 matching bases. This CDR3 contains 14 residues. The V gene's germline CDR1 is MNHEY and CDR2 SVGAGI. Between the trimmed V and J ends, which lost 6 bases and 4 bases, there was a span of 13 bases.

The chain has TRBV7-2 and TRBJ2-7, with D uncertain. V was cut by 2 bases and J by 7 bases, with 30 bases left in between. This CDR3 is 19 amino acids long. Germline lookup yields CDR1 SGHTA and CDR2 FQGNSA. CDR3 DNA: TGTGCCAGCAGCTTATTAGGCGTGTTAGCTCCCTCGTTCTACGGGGAGCAGTACTTC. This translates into CASSLLGVLAPSFYGEQYF. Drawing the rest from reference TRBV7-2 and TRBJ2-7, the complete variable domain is GAGVSQSPSNKVTEKGKDVELRCDPISGHTALYWYRQSLGQGLEFLIYFQGNSAPDKSGLPSDRFSAERTGGSVSTLTIQRTQQEDSAVYLCASSLLGVLAPSFYGEQYFGPGTRLTVT.

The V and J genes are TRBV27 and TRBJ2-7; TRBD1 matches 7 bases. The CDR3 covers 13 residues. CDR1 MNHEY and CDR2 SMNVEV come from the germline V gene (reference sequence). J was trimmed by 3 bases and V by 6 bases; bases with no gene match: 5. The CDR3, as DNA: TGTGCCAGCAGGAAAACAGGGGTCTACGAGCAGTACTTC. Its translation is CASRKTGVYEQYF.

The CDR3 sequence: CASSQLTPYSYNEQFF. CDR3 sequence (DNA): TGTGCCAGCAGCCAACTAACCCCCTACTCCTACAATGAGCAGTTCTTC. The rearrangement links TRBV5-8 to TRBJ2-1; D is ambiguous. From germline, CDR1 is SGHTS and CDR2 YDEGEE. V was trimmed by 4 bases and J by 0 bases, leaving 14 bases between them. The CDR3 extends over 16 amino acids. The variable domain in full, completed from reference TRBV5-8 and TRBJ2-1, reads EAGVTQSPTHLIKTRGQQATLRCSPISGHTSVYWYQQALGLGLQFLLWYDEGEERNRGNFPPRFSGRQFPNYSSELNVNALELEDSALYLCASSQLTPYSYNEQFFGPGTRLTVL.

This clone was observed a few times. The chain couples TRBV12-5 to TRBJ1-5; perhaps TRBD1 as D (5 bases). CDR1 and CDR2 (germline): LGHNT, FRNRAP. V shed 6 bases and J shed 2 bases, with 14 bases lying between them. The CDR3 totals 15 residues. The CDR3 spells CASGLVRGGNQPQHF. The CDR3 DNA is TGTGCTAGTGGCCTCGTCCGGGGCGGCAATCAGCCCCAGCATTTT.

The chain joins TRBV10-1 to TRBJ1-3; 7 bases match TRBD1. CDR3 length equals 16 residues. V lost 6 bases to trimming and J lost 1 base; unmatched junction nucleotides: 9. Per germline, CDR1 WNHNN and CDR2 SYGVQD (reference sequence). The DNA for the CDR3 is TGCGCCAGCAGCGAAGCAGGGGGAAGGTCTGGAAACACCATATATTTT. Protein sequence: CASSEAGGRSGNTIYF.

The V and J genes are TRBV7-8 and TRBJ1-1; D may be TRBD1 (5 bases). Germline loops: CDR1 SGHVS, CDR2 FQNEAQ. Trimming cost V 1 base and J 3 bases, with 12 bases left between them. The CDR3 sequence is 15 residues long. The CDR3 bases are TGTGCCAGCAGCTTAGGCAGGGCTTGGGACACTGAAGCTTTCTTT. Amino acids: CASSLGRAWDTEAFF.

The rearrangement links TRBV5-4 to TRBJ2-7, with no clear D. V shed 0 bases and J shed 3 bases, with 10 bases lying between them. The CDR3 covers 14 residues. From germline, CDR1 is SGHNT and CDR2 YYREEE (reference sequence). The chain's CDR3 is CASSLGQPVYEQYF. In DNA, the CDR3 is TGTGCCAGCAGCTTGGGACAACCTGTCTACGAGCAGTACTTC.

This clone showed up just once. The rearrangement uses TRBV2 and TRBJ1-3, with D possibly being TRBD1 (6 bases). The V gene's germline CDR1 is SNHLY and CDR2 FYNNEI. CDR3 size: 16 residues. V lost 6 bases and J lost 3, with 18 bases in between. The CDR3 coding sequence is TGTGCCAGCAGCTACCGCGGGGGGACAAATGGAAACACCATATATTTT. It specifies CASSYRGGTNGNTIYF. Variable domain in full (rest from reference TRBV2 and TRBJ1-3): EPEVTQTPSHQVTQMGQEVILRCVPISNHLYFYWYRQILGQKVEFLVSFYNNEISEKSEIFDDQFSVERPDGSNFTLKIRSTKLEDSAMYFCASSYRGGTNGNTIYFGEGSWLTVV.

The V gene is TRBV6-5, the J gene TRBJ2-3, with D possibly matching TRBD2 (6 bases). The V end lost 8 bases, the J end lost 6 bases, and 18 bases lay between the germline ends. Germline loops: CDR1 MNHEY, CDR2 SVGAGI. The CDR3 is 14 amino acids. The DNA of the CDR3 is TGTGCCAGCTCCGCCGGGACTGTGGGGGATACGCAGTATTTT. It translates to CASSAGTVGDTQYF.

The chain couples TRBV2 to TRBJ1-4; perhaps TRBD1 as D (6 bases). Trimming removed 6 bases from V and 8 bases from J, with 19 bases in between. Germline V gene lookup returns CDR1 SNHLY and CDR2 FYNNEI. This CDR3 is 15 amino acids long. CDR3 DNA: TGTGCCAGCAGAAGTAACCGGGACATAAGAGAAAAACTGTTTTTT. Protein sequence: CASRSNRDIREKLFF.

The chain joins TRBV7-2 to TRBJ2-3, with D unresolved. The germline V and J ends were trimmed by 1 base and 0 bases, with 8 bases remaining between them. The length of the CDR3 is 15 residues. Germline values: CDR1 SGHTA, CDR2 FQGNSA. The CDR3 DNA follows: TGTGCCAGCAGCTTAGAGGTTTTTAGCACAGATACGCAGTATTTT. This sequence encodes CASSLEVFSTDTQYF.

This CDR3 reads CASSRRPTNTEAFF. CDR3 bases: TGTGCCAGCAGCAGGAGACCGACGAACACTGAAGCTTTCTTT. The chain employs TRBV21-1 and TRBJ1-1. TRBV21-1 is labeled a pseudogene. CDR3 length: 14 residues.

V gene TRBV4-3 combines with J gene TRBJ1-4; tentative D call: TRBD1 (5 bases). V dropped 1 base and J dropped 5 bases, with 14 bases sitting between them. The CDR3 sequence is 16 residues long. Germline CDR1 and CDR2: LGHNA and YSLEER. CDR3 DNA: TGCGCCAGCAGCCAAGCTCCAGGGAAGGGGAATGAAAAACTGTTTTTT. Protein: CASSQAPGKGNEKLFF.

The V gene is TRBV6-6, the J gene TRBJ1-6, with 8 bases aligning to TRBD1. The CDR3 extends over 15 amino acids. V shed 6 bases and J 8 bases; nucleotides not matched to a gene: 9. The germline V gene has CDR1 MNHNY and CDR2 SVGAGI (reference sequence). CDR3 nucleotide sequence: TGTGCCAGCAGCCAACCTGGACAGGGCGATTCACCCCTCCACTTT. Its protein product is CASSQPGQGDSPLHF.

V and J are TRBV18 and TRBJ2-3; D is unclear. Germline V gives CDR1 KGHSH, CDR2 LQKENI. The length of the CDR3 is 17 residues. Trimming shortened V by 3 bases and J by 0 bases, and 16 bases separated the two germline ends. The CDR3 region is CASSPLLRDTSTDTQYF. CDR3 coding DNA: TGTGCCAGCTCACCTTTGTTAAGGGATACAAGCACAGATACGCAGTATTTT.

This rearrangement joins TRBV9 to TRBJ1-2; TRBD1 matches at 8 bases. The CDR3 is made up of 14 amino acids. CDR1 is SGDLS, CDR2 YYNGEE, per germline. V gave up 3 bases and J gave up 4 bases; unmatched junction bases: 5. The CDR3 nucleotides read TGTGCCAGCAGCGCCCAACAGGGGGTCTATGGCTACACCTTC. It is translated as CASSAQQGVYGYTF.

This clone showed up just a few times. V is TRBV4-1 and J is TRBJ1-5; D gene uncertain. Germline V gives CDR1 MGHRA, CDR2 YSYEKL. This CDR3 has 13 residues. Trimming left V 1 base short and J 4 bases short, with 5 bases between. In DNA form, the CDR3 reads TGCGCCAGCAGCCAAGTAGGAAATCAGCCCCAGCATTTT. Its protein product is CASSQVGNQPQHF.

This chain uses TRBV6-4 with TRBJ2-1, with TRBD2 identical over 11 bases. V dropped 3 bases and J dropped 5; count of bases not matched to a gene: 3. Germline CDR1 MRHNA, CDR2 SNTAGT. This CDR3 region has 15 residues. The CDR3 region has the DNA TGTGCCAGCAGTGAACAGACTAGCGGGGACAATGAGCAGTTCTTC. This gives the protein CASSEQTSGDNEQFF.

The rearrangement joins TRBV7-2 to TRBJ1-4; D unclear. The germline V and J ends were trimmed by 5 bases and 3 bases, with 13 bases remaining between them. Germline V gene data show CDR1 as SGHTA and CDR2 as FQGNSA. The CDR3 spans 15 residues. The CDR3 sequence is CASSLTGAANEKLFF. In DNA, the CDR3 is TGTGCCAGCAGCCTAACGGGCGCGGCTAATGAAAAACTGTTTTTT.

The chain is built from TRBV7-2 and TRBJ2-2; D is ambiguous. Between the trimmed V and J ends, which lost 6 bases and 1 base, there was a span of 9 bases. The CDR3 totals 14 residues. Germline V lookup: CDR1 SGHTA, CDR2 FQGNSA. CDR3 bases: TGTGCCAGCAGGCCAAGGTTGAACACCGGGGAGCTGTTTTTT. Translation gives CASRPRLNTGELFF.

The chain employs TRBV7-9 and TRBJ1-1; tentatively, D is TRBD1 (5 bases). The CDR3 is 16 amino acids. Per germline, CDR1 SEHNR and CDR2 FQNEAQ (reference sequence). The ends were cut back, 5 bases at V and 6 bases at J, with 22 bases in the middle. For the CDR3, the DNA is TGTGCCAGCAGCCCACCCGGCAGGGTGGGGGACGCTGAAGCTTTCTTT. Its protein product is CASSPPGRVGDAEAFF.

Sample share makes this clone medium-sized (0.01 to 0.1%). CDR3 sequence: CASSQAPGQGAYEQYF. In DNA form, the CDR3 reads TGCGCCAGCAGCCAAGCGCCGGGACAGGGGGCGTACGAGCAGTACTTC. The chain employs TRBV4-3 and TRBJ2-7; 12 bases match TRBD1. The CDR3 sequence is 16 residues long. Germline values: CDR1 LGHNA, CDR2 YSLEER. V gave up 1 base and J gave up 4 bases; unmatched junction bases: 5.

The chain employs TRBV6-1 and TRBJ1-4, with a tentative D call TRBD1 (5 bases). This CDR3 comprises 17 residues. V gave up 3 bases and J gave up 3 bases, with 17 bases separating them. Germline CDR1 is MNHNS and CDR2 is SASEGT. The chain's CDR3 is CASSEGQGWVANEKLFF. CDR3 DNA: TGTGCCAGCAGTGAGGGGCAGGGTTGGGTAGCTAATGAAAAACTGTTTTTT.

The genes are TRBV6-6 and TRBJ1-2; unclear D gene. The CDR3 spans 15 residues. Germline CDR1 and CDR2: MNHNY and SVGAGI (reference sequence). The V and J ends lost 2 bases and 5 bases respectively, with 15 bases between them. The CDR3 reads CASSYTAWAEYGYTF. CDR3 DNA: TGTGCCAGCAGTTACACCGCCTGGGCGGAGTATGGCTACACCTTC.

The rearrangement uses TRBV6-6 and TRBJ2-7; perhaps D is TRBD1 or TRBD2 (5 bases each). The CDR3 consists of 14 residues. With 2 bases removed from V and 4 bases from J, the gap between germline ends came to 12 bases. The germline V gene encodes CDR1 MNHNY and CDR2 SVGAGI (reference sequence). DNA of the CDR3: TGTGCCAGCAGTTACCCTGGGGGTGCATACGAGCAGTACTTC. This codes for CASSYPGGAYEQYF.

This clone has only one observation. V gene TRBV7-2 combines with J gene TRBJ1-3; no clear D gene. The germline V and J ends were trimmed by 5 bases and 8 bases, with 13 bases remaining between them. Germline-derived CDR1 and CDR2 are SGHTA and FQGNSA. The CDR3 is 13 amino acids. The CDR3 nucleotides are TGTGCCAGCAGCACCGCACTTAGGGACACCATATATTTT. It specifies CASSTALRDTIYF.

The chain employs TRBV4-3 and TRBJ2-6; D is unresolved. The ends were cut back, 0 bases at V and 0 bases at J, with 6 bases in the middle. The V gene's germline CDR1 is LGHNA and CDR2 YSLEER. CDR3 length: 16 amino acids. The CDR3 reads CASSQDRYSGANVLTF. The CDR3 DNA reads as TGCGCCAGCAGCCAAGATAGGTACTCTGGGGCCAACGTCCTGACTTTC.

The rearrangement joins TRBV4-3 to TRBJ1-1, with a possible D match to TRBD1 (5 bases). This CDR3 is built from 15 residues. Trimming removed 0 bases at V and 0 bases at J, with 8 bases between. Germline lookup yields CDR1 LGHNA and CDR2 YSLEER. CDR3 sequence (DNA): TGCGCCAGCAGCCAAGACGGGGCCTTGAACACTGAAGCTTTCTTT. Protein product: CASSQDGALNTEAFF.

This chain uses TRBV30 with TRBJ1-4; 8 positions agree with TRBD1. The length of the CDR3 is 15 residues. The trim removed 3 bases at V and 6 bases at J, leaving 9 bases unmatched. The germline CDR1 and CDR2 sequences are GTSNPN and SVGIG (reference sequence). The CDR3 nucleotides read TGTGCCTGGAGCCCCGGACAGGGCGGTTATGAAAAACTGTTTTTT. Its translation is CAWSPGQGGYEKLFF.

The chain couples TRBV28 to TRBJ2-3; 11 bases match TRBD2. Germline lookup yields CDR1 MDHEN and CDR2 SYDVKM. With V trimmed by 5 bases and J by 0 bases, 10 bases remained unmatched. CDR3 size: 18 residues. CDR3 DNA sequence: TGTGCCAGCAGTCGCCTAGCGGGGGGACTAACTAGCACAGATACGCAGTATTTT. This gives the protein CASSRLAGGLTSTDTQYF.